This TCR beta chain emerged from a study of metastatic and nonmetastatic thyroid tumors. About the research overall: Repertoires were compared across blood and tumor or nodule tissue from malignant and benign thyroid patients. Study-wide findings and caveats: Reports indicated that malignant thyroid tumors showed significantly higher TCR beta diversity than benign nodules did, in blood and tumor.

Germline trimming cut 1 base from V and 8 bases from J; bases unmatched to any gene: 7. The germline gives CDR1 DFQATT, CDR2 SNEGSKA (reference sequence). The CDR3 length is 13 residues. Per the original methods: It was from CDR3 differences across clinicopathological groups that a distant-metastasis classifier for papillary thyroid cancer was built. TCRdb ran MiXCR on the PCR reads. These V and J calls are TCRdb output, not the study's own analysis. The data show roughly 40,000 clones, approximately 16% seen once. This clone came up many times. No antigen is known for it. Each patient came to thyroid surgery without any prior treatment (of any kind).

The TCR originated in a female donor with papillary thyroid cancer or a benign thyroid nodule (not recorded which). Some clones in this sample may be carry-over from other donors' samples. Material for sequencing was blood. This chain links TRBV20-1 with TRBJ1-2; 7 bases match TRBD1. CDR3 residues: CSARVTTGQGYTF. The DNA of the CDR3 is TGCAGTGCTAGAGTGACGACAGGGCAAGGCTACACCTTC.